Described below is a single TCR beta chain sequence and its context. The data stem from a study of control samples from healthy donors and cancer patients. The V gene lost 6 bases and the J gene lost 0 bases, with 14 bases spanning the gap. The CDR3 extends over 15 amino acids. From germline, CDR1 is MNHEY and CDR2 SVGAGI. Repertoires were generated with immunoSEQ multiplex PCR, while TCRdb's copy carries only in-frame clones and drops some. The sample has about 150,000 clones, about 89% seen once; the top ten hold about 4.9%. The sample taken for sequencing was blood. The rearrangement links TRBV6-5 to TRBJ1-1, with D perhaps matching TRBD1 (5 bases). The clonotype comes from a man aged 25 to 45 in good health. CDR3 loop: CASSVNRRLNTEAFF. The CDR3 DNA sequence: TGTGCCAGCAGCGTGAACAGGCGACTGAACACTGAAGCTTTCTTT.